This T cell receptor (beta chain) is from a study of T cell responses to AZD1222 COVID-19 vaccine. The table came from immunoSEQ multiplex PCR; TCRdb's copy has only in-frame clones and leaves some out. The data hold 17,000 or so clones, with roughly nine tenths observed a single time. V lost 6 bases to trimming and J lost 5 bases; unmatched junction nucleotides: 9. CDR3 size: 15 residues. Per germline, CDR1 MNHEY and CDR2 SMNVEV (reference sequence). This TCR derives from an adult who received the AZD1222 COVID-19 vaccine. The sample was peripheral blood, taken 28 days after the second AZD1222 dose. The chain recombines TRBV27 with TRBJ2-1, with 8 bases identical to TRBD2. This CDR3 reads CASRGSGGGHNEQFF. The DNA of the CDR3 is TGTGCCAGCAGGGGGTCAGGCGGGGGGCACAATGAGCAGTTCTTC.